These 12 T cell receptor beta chains were all obtained from the same sample, sequenced in a study of lymphopenia after photon versus proton radiotherapy. The assay was immunoSEQ multiplex PCR, and TCRdb's table has in-frame clones only and misses some. Of roughly 38,000 clones in the sample, roughly 90% were seen once. The source was peripheral blood, collected from a patient treated with photon-based radiotherapy. The receptors here all came from a man between 60 and 75 years old with cholangiocarcinoma.

This chain connects TRBV6-1 to TRBJ2-7; no clear D. The CDR3 runs 9 residues. V was clipped by 7 bases and J by 3 bases, with 1 base between them. Per germline, CDR1 MNHNS and CDR2 SASEGT. The CDR3 sequence: CASNYEQYF. CDR3 nucleotides: TGTGCCAGCAACTACGAGCAGTACTTC.

The V call is TRBV6-1, the J call TRBJ2-7, with D perhaps TRBD1 (6 bases). From germline, CDR1 is MNHNS and CDR2 SASEGT. Trimming took off 0 bases at V and 2 bases at J, with 11 bases between the two ends. The CDR3 contains 15 residues. CDR3 in amino acids: CASSEAVTGAYEQYF. DNA for the CDR3: TGTGCCAGCAGTGAAGCCGTGACAGGTGCCTACGAGCAGTACTTC.

This chain links TRBV5-1 with TRBJ2-3; D perhaps matches TRBD2 (5 bases). Germline CDR1 reads SGHRS; CDR2 reads YFSETQ. Deletions cut 0 bases from V and 4 bases from J, with 12 bases between. The CDR3 length is 15 residues. The CDR3 spells CASSLVIGEADTQYF. The CDR3 bases are TGCGCCAGCAGCTTGGTCATCGGGGAAGCAGATACGCAGTATTTT.

V gene TRBV30 combines with J gene TRBJ1-1; D ambiguous. V gave up 7 bases and J gave up 3 bases, with 15 bases separating them. This CDR3 is 13 amino acids long. Germline V gives CDR1 GTSNPN, CDR2 SVGIG (reference sequence). CDR3 DNA: TGTGCCTCTCAACTTGGACCGGACACTGAAGCTTTCTTT. Protein: CASQLGPDTEAFF.

The V and J genes are TRBV11-2 and TRBJ2-2; D is possibly TRBD1 (6 bases). The germline gives CDR1 SGHAT, CDR2 FQNNGV. V lost 3 bases, J lost 7 bases, and 9 bases lay in between. This CDR3 region has 13 residues. The CDR3 sequence is CASSFGRGGELFF. The CDR3 bases are TGTGCCAGCAGCTTCGGCAGGGGCGGGGAGCTGTTTTTT.

This clone was found a few times. The chain is built from TRBV11-3 and TRBJ2-7; no clear D. The germline V gene encodes CDR1 SGHNT and CDR2 YENEEA. Between the trimmed V and J ends, which lost 3 bases and 5 bases, there was a span of 20 bases. This CDR3 comprises 16 residues. This chain's CDR3 is CASSFSIGPPVDEQYF. The DNA of the CDR3 is TGTGCCAGCAGCTTTTCTATCGGGCCCCCTGTGGACGAGCAGTACTTC.

The chain carries TRBV7-9 and TRBJ2-1, with D maybe TRBD1 (7 bases). The length of the CDR3 is 16 residues. Germline CDR1 reads SEHNR; CDR2 reads FQNEAQ (reference sequence). The V end lost 1 base, the J end lost 2 bases, and 12 bases lay between the germline ends. CDR3 amino acids: CASSLVRGVPYNEQFF. In DNA, the CDR3 is TGTGCCAGCAGCTTAGTCAGGGGGGTCCCCTACAATGAGCAGTTCTTC.

The chain recombines TRBV5-1 with TRBJ2-6, with D possibly called TRBD1 or TRBD2 (6 bases each). V was cut by 3 bases and J by 0 bases, with 13 bases left in between. This CDR3 comprises 17 residues. Germline V CDR1 and CDR2: SGHRS, YFSETQ. The CDR3 nucleotides are TGCGCCAGCAGCTCCGACCGGGGGCCCTCTGGGGCCAACGTCCTGACTTTC. Protein sequence: CASSSDRGPSGANVLTF.

J is TRBJ1-1 and V is TRBV2; D remains ambiguous. CDR3 length: 11 residues. The V end lost 3 bases, the J end lost 1 base, and 0 bases lay between the germline ends. Germline CDR1 reads SNHLY; CDR2 reads FYNNEI. The CDR3 sequence is CASSENTEAFF. DNA for the CDR3: TGTGCCAGCAGTGAGAACACTGAAGCTTTCTTT.

The chain has TRBV28 and TRBJ2-3, with D possibly TRBD1 on 6 matching bases. Germline V lookup: CDR1 MDHEN, CDR2 SYDVKM. Deletions cut 2 bases from V and 2 bases from J, with 11 bases between. The CDR3 totals 15 residues. The CDR3 DNA reads TGTGCCAGCAGTTTAGGGGCAGGGGCCACAGATACGCAGTATTTT. Protein sequence: CASSLGAGATDTQYF.

The rearrangement joins TRBV15 to TRBJ2-7; no clear D gene. The CDR3 length is 15 residues. Germline-derived CDR1 and CDR2 are LNHNV and YYDKDF (reference sequence). Trimming took 3 bases from V and 1 from J, leaving 13 bases between them. This CDR3 reads CATSRAHLPSYEQYF. The CDR3 nucleotides are TGTGCCACCAGCAGGGCCCACCTTCCTTCCTACGAGCAGTACTTC.

V and J are TRBV5-1 and TRBJ2-5, with D perhaps matching TRBD2 (5 bases). V gave up 4 bases and J gave up 4 bases, with 17 bases separating them. Germline CDR1 and CDR2: SGHRS and YFSETQ. The CDR3 is 15 residues long. The CDR3 protein is CASSLLGPEGETQYF. CDR3 bases: TGCGCCAGCAGCCTCCTCGGTCCCGAGGGAGAGACCCAGTACTTC. Filled out from reference TRBV5-1 and TRBJ2-5, the complete variable domain reads KAGVTQTPRYLIKTRGQQVTLSCSPISGHRSVSWYQQTPGQGLQFLFEYFSETQRNKGNFPGRFSGRQFSNSRSEMNVSTLELGDSALYLCASSLLGPEGETQYFGPGTRLLVL.